This is a list of T cell receptor beta chains from one sample in a study of control samples from healthy donors and cancer patients. TCRdb keeps only in-frame clones here, not all; method: immunoSEQ multiplex PCR. Of over 150,000 clones listed, around 90% are singletons. The sequenced sample was blood. These receptors were obtained from a woman between 40 and 55 years old in good health. Both conserved end residues are part of each CDR3. Each record gives: J gene, D gene, V gene, clone size, CDR3 DNA, CDR3 protein. A D gene is named only where the DNA matches it firmly. A row's size may be missing; if present it is once, few, many or a size class.

>TRBJ2-3|-|TRBV7-9|-
TGTGCCAGCAGCCCACAAACAGATACGCAGTATTTT
CASSPQTDTQYF
>TRBJ2-7|TRBD1|TRBV5-1|once
TGCGCCAGCAGATACCGGACAGGGGACTACGAGCAGTACTTC
CASRYRTGDYEQYF
>TRBJ1-4|-|TRBV6-5|once
TGTGCCAGCAGTTGGGGTGAAAAACTGTTTTTT
CASSWGEKLFF
>TRBJ1-5|-|TRBV6-5|once
TGTGCCAGCAGTTACGGGGGGGCAGGTCAGCCCCAGCATTTT
CASSYGGAGQPQHF
>TRBJ2-2|-|TRBV24-1|-
TGTGCCACCAGTGGGTCCTCGAACACCGGGGAGCTGTTTTTT
CATSGSSNTGELFF
>TRBJ1-1|TRBD1|TRBV19|-
TGTGCCAGTAGTACCGCGGGACAGGGGAGAGCTTTCTTT
CASSTAGQGRAFF
>TRBJ1-5|TRBD1|TRBV10-2|-
TGCGCCACCTCCCTGACAGGGAACAATCAGCCCCAGCATTTT
CATSLTGNNQPQHF
>TRBJ2-3|TRBD2|TRBV10-3|once
TGTGCCATCAGTTCAGCGGGACGGTTCACAGATACGCAGTATTTT
CAISSAGRFTDTQYF
>TRBJ2-7|-|TRBV11-2|-
TGTGCCAGCAGCTTAGGTTCCAGATACGAGCAGTACTTC
CASSLGSRYEQYF
>TRBJ1-4|TRBD1|TRBV5-1|once
TGCGCCAGCAGCTCTCAGGGGGTGGGTGAAAAACTGTTTTTT
CASSSQGVGEKLFF
>TRBJ2-3|-|TRBV28|-
TGTGCCAGCAGTTTAAGGTGGGATACGCAGTATTTT
CASSLRWDTQYF
>TRBJ2-5|-|TRBV5-5|-
TGTGCCAGCAGCTTGGCCCGGATTCAAGAGACCCAGTACTTC
CASSLARIQETQYF
>TRBJ2-2|-|TRBV11-3|-
TGTGCCAGCAGCGAGGGGGGGACAGCCACCGGGGAGCTGTTTTTT
CASSEGGTATGELFF
>TRBJ2-7|TRBD1|TRBV2|-
TGTGCCAGCACCGGACAGGGGAACGCCTACGAGCAGTACTTC
CASTGQGNAYEQYF
>TRBJ1-1|-|TRBV19|once
TGTGCCAGTAGTATTCTGGGGGGTCGGGCTGAAGCTTTCTTT
CASSILGGRAEAFF
>TRBJ1-4|TRBD1|TRBV6-5|-
TGTGCCAGCAGGGACAGGTTTAATGAAAAACTGTTTTTT
CASRDRFNEKLFF